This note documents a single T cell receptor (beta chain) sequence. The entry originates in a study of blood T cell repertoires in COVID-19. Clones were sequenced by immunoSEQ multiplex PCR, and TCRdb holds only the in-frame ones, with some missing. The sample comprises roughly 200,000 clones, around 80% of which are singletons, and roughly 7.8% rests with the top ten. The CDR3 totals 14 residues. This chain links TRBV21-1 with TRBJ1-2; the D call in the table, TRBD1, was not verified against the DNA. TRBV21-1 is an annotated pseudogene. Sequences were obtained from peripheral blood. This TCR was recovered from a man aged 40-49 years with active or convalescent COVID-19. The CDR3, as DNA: TGTGCCAGCAGCAAGGGACAGGGTGGCTATGGCTACACCTTC. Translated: CASSKGQGGYGYTF.